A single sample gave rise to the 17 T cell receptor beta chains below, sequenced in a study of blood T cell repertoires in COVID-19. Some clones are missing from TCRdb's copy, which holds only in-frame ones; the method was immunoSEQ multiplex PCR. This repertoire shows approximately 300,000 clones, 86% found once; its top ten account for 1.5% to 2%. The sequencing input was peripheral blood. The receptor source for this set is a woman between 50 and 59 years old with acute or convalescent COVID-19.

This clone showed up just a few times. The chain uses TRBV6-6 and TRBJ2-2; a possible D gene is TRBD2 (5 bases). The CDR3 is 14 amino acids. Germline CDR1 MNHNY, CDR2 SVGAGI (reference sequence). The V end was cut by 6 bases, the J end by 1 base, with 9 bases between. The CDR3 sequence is CASRKSGNTGELFF. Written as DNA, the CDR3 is TGTGCCAGCAGAAAGAGCGGGAACACCGGGGAGCTGTTTTTT.

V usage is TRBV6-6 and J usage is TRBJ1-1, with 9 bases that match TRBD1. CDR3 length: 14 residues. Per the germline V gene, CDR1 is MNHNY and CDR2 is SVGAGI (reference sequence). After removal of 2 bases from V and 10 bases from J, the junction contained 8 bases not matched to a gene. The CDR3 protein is CASSYGDRAGGAFF. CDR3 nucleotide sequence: TGTGCCAGCAGTTACGGGGACAGGGCGGGCGGAGCTTTCTTT.

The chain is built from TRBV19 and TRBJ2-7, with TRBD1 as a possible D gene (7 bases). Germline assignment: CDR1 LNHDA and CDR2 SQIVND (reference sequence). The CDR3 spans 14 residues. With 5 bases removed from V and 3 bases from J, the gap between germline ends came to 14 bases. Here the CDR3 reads CASSSRDSNYEQYF. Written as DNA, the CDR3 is TGTGCCAGTAGTTCGCGGGACAGTAACTACGAGCAGTACTTC.

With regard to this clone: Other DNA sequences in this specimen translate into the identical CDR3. This CDR3 is CASSLRTGSTDTQYF. The CDR3 DNA follows: TGTGCCAGCAGTTTGAGGACAGGTAGCACAGATACGCAGTATTTT. The chain couples TRBV27 to TRBJ2-3; 7 bases are a match to TRBD1. V gave up 3 bases and J gave up 0 bases; unmatched junction bases: 3. The CDR3 has 15 amino acids. Germline V CDR1 and CDR2: MNHEY, SMNVEV (reference sequence).

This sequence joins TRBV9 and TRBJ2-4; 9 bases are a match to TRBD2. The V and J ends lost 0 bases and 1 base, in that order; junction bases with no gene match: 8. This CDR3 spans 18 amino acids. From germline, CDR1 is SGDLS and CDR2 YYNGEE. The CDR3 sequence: CASSVGSSGSLAKNIQYF. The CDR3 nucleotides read TGTGCCAGCAGCGTAGGAAGTAGCGGGAGTCTGGCCAAAAACATTCAGTACTTC.

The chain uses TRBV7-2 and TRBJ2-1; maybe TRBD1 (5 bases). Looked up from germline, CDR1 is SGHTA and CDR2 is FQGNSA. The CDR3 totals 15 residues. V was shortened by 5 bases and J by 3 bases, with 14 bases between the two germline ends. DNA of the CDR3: TGTGCCAGCAGCCCCCCAAGGGGAAGCTACAATGAGCAGTTCTTC. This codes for CASSPPRGSYNEQFF.

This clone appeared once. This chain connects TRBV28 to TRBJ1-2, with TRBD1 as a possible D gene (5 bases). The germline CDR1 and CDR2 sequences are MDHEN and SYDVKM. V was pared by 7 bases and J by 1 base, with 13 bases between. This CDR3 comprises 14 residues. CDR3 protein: CASTPPGDNYGYTF. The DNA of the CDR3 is TGTGCCAGCACCCCCCCGGGGGATAACTATGGCTACACCTTC.

The CDR3 protein is CASSERTGNTEAFF. DNA for the CDR3: TGTGCCAGCAGTGAGAGGACAGGGAACACTGAAGCTTTCTTT. V and J are TRBV2 and TRBJ1-1; 7 bases line up with TRBD1. CDR1 is SNHLY and CDR2 is FYNNEI in the germline V gene. The CDR3 has 14 amino acids. Trimming removed 3 bases from V and 1 base from J; junction bases left unmatched: 2.

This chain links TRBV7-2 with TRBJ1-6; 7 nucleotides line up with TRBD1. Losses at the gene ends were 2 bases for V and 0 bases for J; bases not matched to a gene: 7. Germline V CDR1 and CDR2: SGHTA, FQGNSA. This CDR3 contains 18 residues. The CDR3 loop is CASSLTTGFSSYNSPLHF. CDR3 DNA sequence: TGTGCCAGCAGCTTAACGACAGGGTTTAGCTCCTATAATTCACCCCTCCACTTT.

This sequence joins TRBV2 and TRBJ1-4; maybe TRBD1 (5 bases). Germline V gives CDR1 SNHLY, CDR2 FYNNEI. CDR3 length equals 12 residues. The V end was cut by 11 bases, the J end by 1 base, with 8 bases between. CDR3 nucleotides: TGTGCCGGTCAGGGAACTAATGAAAAACTGTTTTTT. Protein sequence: CAGQGTNEKLFF.

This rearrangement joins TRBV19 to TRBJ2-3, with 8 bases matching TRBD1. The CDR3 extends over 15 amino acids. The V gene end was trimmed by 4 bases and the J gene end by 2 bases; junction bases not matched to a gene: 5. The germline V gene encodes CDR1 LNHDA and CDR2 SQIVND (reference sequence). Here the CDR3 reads CASSKRQGYTDTQYF. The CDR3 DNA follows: TGTGCCAGTAGTAAAAGACAGGGGTACACAGATACGCAGTATTTT.

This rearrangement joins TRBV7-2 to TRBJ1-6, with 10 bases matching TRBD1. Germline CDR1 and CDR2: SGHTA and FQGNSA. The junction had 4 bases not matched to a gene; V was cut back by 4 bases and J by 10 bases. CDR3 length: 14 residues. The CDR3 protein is CASSSGQGGSPLHF. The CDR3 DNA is TGTGCCAGCAGCTCAGGACAGGGGGGCTCACCCCTCCACTTT.

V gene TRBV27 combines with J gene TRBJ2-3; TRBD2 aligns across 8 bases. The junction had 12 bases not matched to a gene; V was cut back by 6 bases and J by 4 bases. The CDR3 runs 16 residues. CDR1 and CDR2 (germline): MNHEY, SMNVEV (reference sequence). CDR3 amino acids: CASRRRGGRAADTQYF. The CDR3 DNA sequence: TGTGCCAGCAGACGACGCGGGGGGAGGGCCGCAGATACGCAGTATTTT.

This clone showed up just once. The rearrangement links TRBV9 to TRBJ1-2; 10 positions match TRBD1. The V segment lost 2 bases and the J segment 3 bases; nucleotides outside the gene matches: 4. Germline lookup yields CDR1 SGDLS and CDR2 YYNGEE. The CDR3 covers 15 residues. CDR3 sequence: CASSVPGQGDYGYTF. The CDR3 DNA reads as TGTGCCAGCAGCGTCCCTGGACAGGGGGACTATGGCTACACCTTC.

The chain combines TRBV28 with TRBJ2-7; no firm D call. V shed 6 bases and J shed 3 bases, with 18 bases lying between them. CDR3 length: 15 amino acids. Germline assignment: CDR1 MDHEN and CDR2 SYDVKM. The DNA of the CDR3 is TGTGCCAGCAGCACACTGGGCCCTTTATTCTACGAGCAGTACTTC. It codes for CASSTLGPLFYEQYF. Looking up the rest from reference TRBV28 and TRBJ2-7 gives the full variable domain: DVKVTQSSRYLVKRTGEKVFLECVQDMDHENMFWYRQDPGLGLRLIYFSYDVKMKEKGDIPEGYSVSREKKERFSLILESASTNQTSMYLCASSTLGPLFYEQYFGPGTRLTVT.

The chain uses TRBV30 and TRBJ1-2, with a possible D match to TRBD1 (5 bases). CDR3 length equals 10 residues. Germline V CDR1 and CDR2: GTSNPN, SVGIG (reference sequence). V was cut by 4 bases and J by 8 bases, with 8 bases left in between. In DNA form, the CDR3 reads TGTGCCTGGAAGGGGAAGGGCTACACCTTC. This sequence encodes CAWKGKGYTF.

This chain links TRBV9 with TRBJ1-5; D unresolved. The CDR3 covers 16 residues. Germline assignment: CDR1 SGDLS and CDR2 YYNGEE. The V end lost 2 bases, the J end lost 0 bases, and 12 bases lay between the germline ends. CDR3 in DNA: TGTGCCAGCAGCGTTGGGCGCGGGGATAGCAATCAGCCCCAGCATTTT. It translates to CASSVGRGDSNQPQHF.